This T cell receptor beta chain was documented in a study of cytomegalovirus exposure and HLA in healthy donors. V lost 7 bases, J lost 3 bases, and 12 bases lay in between. CDR1 and CDR2 from the germline V gene are SNHLY and FYNNEI. CDR3 length equals 13 residues. The PCR contained 60 Vbeta and 13 Jbeta primers. Produced via immunoSEQ multiplex PCR; TCRdb's table is partial and in-frame only. The data contain about 160,000 clones, 75% to 85% of them singletons. A few counts support this clone. This rearrangement joins TRBV2 to TRBJ1-1; D may be TRBD1 (5 bases). The source material was PBMCs. This TCR was sampled from a girl aged 2-10 years in good health and CMV-seropositive. DNA for the CDR3: TGTGCCAGCAAGGGGAGGAGGGACACTGAAGCTTTCTTT. As protein: CASKGRRDTEAFF.